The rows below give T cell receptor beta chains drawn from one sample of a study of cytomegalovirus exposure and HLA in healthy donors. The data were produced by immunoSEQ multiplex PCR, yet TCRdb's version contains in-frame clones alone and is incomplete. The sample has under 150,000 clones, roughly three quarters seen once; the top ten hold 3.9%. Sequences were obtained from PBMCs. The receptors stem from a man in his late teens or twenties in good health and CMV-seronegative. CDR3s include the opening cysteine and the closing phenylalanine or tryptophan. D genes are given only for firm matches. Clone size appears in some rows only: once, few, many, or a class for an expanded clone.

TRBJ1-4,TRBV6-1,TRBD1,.,CASSGSRGSNEKLFF,TGTGCCAGCAGCGGAAGCAGGGGGAGTAATGAAAAACTGTTTTTT
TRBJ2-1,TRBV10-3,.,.,CAISPTEAYNEQFF,TGTGCCATCAGTCCTACAGAAGCCTACAATGAGCAGTTCTTC
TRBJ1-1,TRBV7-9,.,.,CASSFEVSGAFF,TGTGCCAGCAGCTTTGAGGTATCCGGGGCTTTCTTT
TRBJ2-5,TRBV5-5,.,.,CASRPSRDPKTQYF,TGTGCCAGCAGGCCGTCTAGAGACCCAAAGACCCAGTACTTC
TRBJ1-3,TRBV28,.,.,CASSSRVSGNTIYF,TGTGCCAGCAGTTCCCGAGTGTCTGGAAACACCATATATTTT
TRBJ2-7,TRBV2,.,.,CASRDSDSYEQYF,TGTGCCAGCAGAGACAGTGATTCCTACGAGCAGTACTTC
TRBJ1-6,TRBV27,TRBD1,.,CASSGQGGSPLHF,TGTGCCAGCAGTGGACAGGGGGGGTCACCCCTCCACTTT
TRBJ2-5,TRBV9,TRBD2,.,CASSVATRGGSETQYF,TGTGCCAGCAGCGTAGCTACGCGGGGGGGCTCGGAGACCCAGTACTTC
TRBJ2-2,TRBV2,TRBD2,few,CASSSGGGSGELFF,TGTGCCAGCAGTAGCGGGGGGGGTTCCGGGGAGCTGTTTTTT
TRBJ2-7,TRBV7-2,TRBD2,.,CASSLGGGSGSYYEQYF,TGTGCCAGCAGCTTAGGAGGTGGTAGCGGGAGTTACTACGAGCAGTACTTC
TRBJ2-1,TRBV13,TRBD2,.,CASSLGGGGGYYNEQFF,TGTGCCAGCAGCTTAGGTGGCGGGGGGGGGTACTACAATGAGCAGTTCTTC
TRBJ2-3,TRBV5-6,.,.,CASSPLATDTQYF,TGTGCCAGCAGCCCCCTGGCCACAGATACGCAGTATTTT
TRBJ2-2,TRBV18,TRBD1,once,CASSLRTGTGVTGELFF,TGTGCCAGCTCACTTCGGACAGGGACAGGGGTCACCGGGGAGCTGTTTTTT
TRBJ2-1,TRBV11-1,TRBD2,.,CASSLGGGAGNEQFF,TGTGCCAGCAGCTTAGGCGGGGGGGCCGGCAATGAGCAGTTCTTC
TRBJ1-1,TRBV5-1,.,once,CASSLAGAHTEAFF,TGCGCCAGCAGCTTGGCAGGGGCTCACACTGAAGCTTTCTTT
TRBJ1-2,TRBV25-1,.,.,CASSEEPYGYTF,TGTGCCAGCAGTGAAGAGCCCTATGGCTACACCTTC
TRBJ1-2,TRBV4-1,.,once,CASSPREINYGYTF,TGCGCCAGCAGCCCGCGCGAGATTAACTATGGCTACACCTTC
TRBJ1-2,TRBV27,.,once,CASSFFGREGGYTF,TGTGCCAGCAGTTTTTTCGGCAGGGAGGGTGGCTACACCTTC
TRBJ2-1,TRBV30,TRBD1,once,CAGGQGSSAEQFF,TGTGCCGGGGGACAGGGGTCCTCGGCTGAGCAGTTCTTC
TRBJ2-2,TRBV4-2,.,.,CASSQVASKGPGELFF,TGTGCCAGCAGCCAAGTGGCTAGCAAGGGTCCCGGGGAGCTGTTTTTT
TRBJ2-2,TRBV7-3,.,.,CASSLTGASGSGDTGELFF,TGTGCCAGCAGCTTAACGGGGGCCTCAGGCAGTGGGGACACCGGGGAGCTGTTTTTT
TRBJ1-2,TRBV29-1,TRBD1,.,CSVERDSLGYTF,TGCAGCGTCGAGAGGGACAGTCTGGGCTACACCTTC
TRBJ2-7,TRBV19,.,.,CASSPDSMRYEQYF,TGTGCCAGTAGCCCGGACTCTATGCGGTACGAGCAGTACTTC
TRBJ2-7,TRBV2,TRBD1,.,CASTADRSYEQYF,TGTGCCAGCACTGCGGACAGGTCCTACGAGCAGTACTTC
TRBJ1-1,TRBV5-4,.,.,CASSLPLQGNTEAFF,TGTGCCAGCAGCCTCCCCTTGCAGGGGAACACTGAAGCTTTCTTT
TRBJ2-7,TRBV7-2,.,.,CASSLGDYEQYF,TGTGCCAGCAGCTTAGGAGACTACGAGCAGTACTTC
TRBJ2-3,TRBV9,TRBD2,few,CASTRGTSPMATDTQYF,TGTGCCAGCACCCGAGGGACTAGCCCCATGGCCACAGATACGCAGTATTTT
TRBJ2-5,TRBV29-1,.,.,CSADSTGETQYF,TGCAGCGCCGACAGTACAGGGGAGACCCAGTACTTC
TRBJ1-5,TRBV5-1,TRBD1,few,CASSLPQGARRSAPAF,TGCGCCAGCAGCTTGCCCCAGGGGGCGCGACGTTCAGCCCCAGCATTT
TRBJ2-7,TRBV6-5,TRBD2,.,CASSSASGRMRYEQYF,TGTGCCAGCAGTTCGGCTAGCGGGAGAATGCGGTACGAGCAGTACTTC
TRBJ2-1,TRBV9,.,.,CASSVDPGMTYNEQFF,TGTGCCAGCAGCGTAGATCCGGGTATGACCTACAATGAGCAGTTCTTC
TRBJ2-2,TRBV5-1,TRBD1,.,CASSRGQGLITGELFF,TGCGCCAGCAGCAGGGGACAGGGGTTGATCACCGGGGAGCTGTTTTTT
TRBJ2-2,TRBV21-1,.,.,CASSTAGGAAGELFF,TGTGCCAGCAGCACAGCAGGAGGGGCCGCCGGGGAGCTGTTTTTT
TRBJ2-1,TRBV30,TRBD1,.,CAGTQGAPDNEQFF,TGTGCCGGGACGCAGGGGGCACCTGACAATGAGCAGTTCTTC
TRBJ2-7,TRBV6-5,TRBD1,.,CASRDDRDSYEQYF,TGTGCCAGCAGGGATGACAGGGACTCCTACGAGCAGTACTTC
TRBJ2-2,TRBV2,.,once,CASTVLQAGELFF,TGTGCCAGCACGGTTCTTCAGGCCGGGGAGCTGTTTTTT
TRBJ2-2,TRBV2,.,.,CASRRSGDGGELFF,TGTGCCAGCAGACGATCAGGGGACGGAGGGGAGCTGTTTTTT